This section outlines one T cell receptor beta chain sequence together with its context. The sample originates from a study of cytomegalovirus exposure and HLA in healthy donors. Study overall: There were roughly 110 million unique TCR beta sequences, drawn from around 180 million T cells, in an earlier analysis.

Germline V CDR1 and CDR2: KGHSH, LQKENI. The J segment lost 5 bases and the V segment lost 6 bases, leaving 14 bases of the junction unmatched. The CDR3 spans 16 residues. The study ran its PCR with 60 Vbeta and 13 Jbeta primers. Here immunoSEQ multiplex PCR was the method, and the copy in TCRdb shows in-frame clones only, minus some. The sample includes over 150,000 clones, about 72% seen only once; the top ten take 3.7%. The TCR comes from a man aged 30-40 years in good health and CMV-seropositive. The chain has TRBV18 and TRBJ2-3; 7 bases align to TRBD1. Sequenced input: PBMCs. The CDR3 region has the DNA TGTGCCAGCTCCCCCATCGAGGGGGCGATGGGAGATACGCAGTATTTT. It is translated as CASSPIEGAMGDTQYF.